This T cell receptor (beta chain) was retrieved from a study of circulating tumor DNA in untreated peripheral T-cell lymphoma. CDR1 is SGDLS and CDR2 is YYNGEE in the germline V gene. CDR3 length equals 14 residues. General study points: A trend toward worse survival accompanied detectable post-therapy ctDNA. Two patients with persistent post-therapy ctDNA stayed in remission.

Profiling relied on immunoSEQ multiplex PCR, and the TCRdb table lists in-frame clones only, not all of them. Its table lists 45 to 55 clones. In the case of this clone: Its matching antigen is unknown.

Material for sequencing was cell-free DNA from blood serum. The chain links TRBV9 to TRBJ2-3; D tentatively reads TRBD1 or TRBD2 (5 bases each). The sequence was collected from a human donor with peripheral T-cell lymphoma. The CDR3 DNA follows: TGTGCTTCAAGTACATGGGACGGGGTGGATACGCAGTATTTT. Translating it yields CASSTWDGVDTQYF.